This T cell receptor beta chain stems from a study of prognosis after radiotherapy for stage I lung cancer. Study details: Stage I lung tumors that were newly diagnosed and primary were found in about 14 patients, while about 5 patients had oligometastatic NSCLC after surgical resection of the primary tumor. The study enrolled approximately 12 men and over five women as patients, aged 53 to 84 with a median of 74.5 years. Overall study findings and caveats: In patients who developed distant metastases, Shannon entropy measured after stereotactic body radiation therapy was lower, and baseline Shannon entropy was not associated with metastases.

CDR3 length equals 16 residues. Looked up from germline, CDR1 is MNHEY and CDR2 is SMNVEV (reference sequence). Trimming removed 4 bases from V and 5 bases from J; junction bases left unmatched: 9. With two-round multiplex PCR, TCR beta CDR3 sequences were amplified from genomic DNA. Every TRBV and TRBJ gene had its own specific primer in first-round PCR. Each CDR3 protein gets one entry after TCRdb re-called the multiplex PCR reads with MiXCR. The table records about 18,000 distinct CDR3 sequences, around 44% of them present only once. This clonotype was seen many times. The antigen is unknown. The origin of this receptor is a donor aged 50 or older with non-small cell lung cancer. This chain links TRBV27 with TRBJ2-3; TRBD2 matches at 10 bases. Sample: PBMCs, taken before or after stereotactic body radiation therapy (not recorded which). CDR3: CASSWTAGGPEDTQYF. CDR3 DNA sequence: TGTGCCAGCAGTTGGACAGCGGGGGGGCCGGAAGATACGCAGTATTTT.